This record looks at one T cell receptor beta chain sequence and its context. Its antigen remains unidentified. The protocol was immunoSEQ multiplex PCR, while the TCRdb copy is restricted to in-frame clones and leaves out a portion. Of about 68,000 clones listed, about 91% are singletons. The sample originates from a study of T cell clones after liver transplantation. Study information: A pre-transplant mixed lymphocyte reaction with TCRbeta sequencing defined graft-donor-reactive clones followed in post-transplant blood. Study-wide results and caveats: These preliminary findings come from unstandardized post-transplant sampling times. In 5 of 8 subjects, circulating graft-donor-reactive CD4 TCRbeta sequences fell significantly after transplant.

Trimming removed 3 bases at V and 4 bases at J, with 10 bases between. Looked up from germline, CDR1 is SNHLY and CDR2 is FYNNEI. CDR3 length: 13 amino acids. The sample consisted of CD4+ T cells from blood, taken about 27 months after liver transplant. This sequence joins TRBV2 and TRBJ2-7, with a weak D call TRBD1 (6 bases). This receptor was identified in a human patient who received a liver transplant. Some T cells may be supplied by the graft donor. The DNA for the CDR3 is TGTGCCAGCAGTGATGGCAGGGGTTACGAGCAGTACTTC. It translates to CASSDGRGYEQYF.